This T cell receptor (beta chain) was documented in a study of T cell responses to AZD1222 COVID-19 vaccine. Points on this clone: Its antigen is undetermined.

Germline assignment: CDR1 SNHLY and CDR2 FYNNEI. V was trimmed by 1 base and J by 8 bases, leaving 17 bases between them. This CDR3 spans 15 amino acids. Profiling relied on immunoSEQ multiplex PCR, and the TCRdb table lists in-frame clones only, not all of them. In the table there are some 100,000 clones, roughly 91% of which are singletons. Notes on the study in general: Spike-spanning, vaccine-associated CD4 TCRs were dominant at 160-218 and 743-854.

The clonotype originates from an adult in good health. The gene calls are TRBV2 and TRBJ1-2; D is undetermined. The specimen comprised peripheral blood, sampled on day 0 of AZD1222 vaccination. The CDR3, as DNA: TGTGCCAGCAGTGAAGTGGTCTCAGGCTACCACGGCTACACCTTC. Its protein is CASSEVVSGYHGYTF.